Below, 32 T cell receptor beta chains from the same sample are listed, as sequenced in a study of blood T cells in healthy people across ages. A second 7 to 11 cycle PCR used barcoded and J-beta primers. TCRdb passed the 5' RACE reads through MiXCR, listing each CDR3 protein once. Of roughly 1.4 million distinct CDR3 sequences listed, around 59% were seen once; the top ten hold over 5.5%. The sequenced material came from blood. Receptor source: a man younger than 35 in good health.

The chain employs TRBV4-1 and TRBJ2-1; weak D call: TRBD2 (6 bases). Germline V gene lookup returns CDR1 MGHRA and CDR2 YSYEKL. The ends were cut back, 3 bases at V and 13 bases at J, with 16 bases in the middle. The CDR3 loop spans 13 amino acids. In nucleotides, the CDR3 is TGCGCCAGCAGCCATCCGGGAGATGAGACCCAGTTCTTC. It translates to CASSHPGDETQFF.

CDR3 in DNA: TGTGCCAGCAGCCAAGAGGTCGGGGGGGCCTGGGATGAGCAGTTCTTC. Residues: CASSQEVGGAWDEQFF. The V gene is TRBV4-2, the J gene TRBJ2-1; 8 positions agree with TRBD2. Germline V lookup: CDR1 LGHNA, CDR2 YNFKEQ. V gave up 0 bases and J gave up 8 bases; unmatched junction bases: 9. There are 16 residues in the CDR3.

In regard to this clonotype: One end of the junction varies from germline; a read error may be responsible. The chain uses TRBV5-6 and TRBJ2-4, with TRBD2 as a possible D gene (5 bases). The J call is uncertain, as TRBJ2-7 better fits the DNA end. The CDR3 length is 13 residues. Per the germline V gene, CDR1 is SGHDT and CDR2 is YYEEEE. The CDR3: CARSHRDRSEQYF. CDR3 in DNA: TGTGCCCGCAGTCACCGGGATAGAAGCGAGCAGTACTTC.

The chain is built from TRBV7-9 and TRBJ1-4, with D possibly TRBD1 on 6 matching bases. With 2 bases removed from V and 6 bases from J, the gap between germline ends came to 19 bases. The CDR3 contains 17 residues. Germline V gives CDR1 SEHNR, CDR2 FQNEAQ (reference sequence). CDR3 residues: CASSLWDKDAQDEKLFF. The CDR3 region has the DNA TGTGCCAGCAGCTTATGGGACAAGGACGCCCAGGATGAAAAACTGTTTTTT.

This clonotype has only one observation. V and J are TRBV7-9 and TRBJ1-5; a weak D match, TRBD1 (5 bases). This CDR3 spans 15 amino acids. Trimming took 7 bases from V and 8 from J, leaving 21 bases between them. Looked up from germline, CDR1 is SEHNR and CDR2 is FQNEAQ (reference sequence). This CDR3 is CASILGEHPWKPQHF. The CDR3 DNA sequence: TGTGCCAGCATCCTGGGGGAGCACCCCTGGAAGCCCCAGCATTTT.

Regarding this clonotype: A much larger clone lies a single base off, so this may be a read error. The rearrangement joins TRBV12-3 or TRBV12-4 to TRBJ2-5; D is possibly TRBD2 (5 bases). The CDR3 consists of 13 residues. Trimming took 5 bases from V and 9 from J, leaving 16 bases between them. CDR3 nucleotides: TGTGCCAGCAGTCCTACAATGAGGGAGCCCCAGTACTTC. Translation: CASSPTMREPQYF.

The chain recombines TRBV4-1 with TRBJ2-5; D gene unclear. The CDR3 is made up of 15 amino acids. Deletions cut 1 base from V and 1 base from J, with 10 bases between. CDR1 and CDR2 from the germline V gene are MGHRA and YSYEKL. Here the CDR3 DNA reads TGCGCCAGCAGCCAAGTCTCAAAGTTCCAAGAGACCCAGTACTTC. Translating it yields CASSQVSKFQETQYF.

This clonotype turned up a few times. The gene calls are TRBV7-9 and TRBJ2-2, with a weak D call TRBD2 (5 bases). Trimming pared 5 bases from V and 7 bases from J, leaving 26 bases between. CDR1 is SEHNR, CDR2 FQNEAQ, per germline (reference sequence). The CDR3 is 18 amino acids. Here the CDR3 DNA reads TGTGCCAGCAGCCCCGCATTACTAGACCACGTGGGGTTCGGGGAGCTGTTTTTT. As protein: CASSPALLDHVGFGELFF.

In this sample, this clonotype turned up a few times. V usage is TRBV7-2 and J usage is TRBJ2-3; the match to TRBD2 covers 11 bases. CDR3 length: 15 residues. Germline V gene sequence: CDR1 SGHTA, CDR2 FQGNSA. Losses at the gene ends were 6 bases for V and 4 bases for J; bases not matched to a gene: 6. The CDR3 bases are TGTGCCAGCAGGAACCAACTAGCGGGAGCAGATACGCAGTATTTT. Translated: CASRNQLAGADTQYF.

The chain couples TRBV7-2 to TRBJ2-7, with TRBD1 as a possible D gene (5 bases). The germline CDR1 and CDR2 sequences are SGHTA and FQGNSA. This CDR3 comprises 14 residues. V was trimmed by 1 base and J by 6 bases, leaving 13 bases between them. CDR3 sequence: CASSLGAGLGEQYF. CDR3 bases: TGTGCCAGCAGCTTAGGGGCAGGGTTGGGCGAGCAGTACTTC.

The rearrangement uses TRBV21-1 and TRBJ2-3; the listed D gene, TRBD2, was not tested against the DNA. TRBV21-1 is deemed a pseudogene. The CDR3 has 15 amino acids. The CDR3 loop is CASSRDPRAPDTQYF. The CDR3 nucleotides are TGTGCCAGCAGCAGGGACCCCAGGGCCCCAGATACGCAGTATTTT.

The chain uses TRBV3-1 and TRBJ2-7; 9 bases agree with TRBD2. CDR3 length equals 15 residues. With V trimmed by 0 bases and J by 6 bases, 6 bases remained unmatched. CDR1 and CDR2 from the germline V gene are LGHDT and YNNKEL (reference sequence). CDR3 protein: CASSQDGSGSREQYF. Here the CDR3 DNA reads TGTGCCAGCAGCCAAGATGGTAGCGGGAGTCGCGAGCAGTACTTC.

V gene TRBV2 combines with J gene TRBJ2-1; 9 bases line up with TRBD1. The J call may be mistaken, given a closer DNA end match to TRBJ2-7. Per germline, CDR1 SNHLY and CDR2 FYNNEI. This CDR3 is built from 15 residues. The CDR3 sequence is CASSTTGGGFHEQYF. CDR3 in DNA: TGTGCCAGCAGTACCACAGGGGGCGGTTTCCACGAGCAGTACTTC.

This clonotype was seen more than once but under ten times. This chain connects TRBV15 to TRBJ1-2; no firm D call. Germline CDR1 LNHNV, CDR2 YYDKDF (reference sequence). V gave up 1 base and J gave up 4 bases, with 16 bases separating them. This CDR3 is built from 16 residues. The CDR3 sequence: CATSRASGIQSYGYTF. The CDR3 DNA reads TGTGCCACCAGCAGAGCATCGGGGATACAAAGCTATGGCTACACCTTC.

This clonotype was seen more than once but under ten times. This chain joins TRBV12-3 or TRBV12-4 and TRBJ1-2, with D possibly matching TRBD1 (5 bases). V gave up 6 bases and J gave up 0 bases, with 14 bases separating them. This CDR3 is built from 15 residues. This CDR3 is CASRATQGTNYGYTF. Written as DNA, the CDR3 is TGTGCCAGCAGAGCCACTCAGGGAACTAACTATGGCTACACCTTC.

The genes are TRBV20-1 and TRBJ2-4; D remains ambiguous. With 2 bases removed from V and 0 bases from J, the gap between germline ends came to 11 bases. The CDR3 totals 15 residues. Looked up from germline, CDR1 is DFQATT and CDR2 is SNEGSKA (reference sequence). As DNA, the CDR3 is TGCAGTGCTAGACGGCACCCACTAGCCAAAAACATTCAGTACTTC. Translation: CSARRHPLAKNIQYF.

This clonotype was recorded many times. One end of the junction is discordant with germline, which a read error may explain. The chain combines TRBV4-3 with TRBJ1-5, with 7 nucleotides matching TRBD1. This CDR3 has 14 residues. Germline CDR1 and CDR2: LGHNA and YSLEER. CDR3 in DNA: TGTGCCAGCAGCCAAGACAGGGGCAATCAGCCCCAGCATTTT. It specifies CASSQDRGNQPQHF.

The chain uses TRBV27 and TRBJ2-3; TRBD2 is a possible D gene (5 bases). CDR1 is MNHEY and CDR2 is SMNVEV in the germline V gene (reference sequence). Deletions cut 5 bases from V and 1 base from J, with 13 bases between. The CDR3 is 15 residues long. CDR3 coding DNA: TGTGCCAGCAGTCGTACTAGTTACGGCACAGATACGCAGTATTTT. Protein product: CASSRTSYGTDTQYF.

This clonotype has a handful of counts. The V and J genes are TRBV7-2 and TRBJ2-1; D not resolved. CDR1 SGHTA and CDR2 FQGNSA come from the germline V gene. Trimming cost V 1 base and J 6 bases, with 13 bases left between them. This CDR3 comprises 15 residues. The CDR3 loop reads CASSLDWGPGNEQFF. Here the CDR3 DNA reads TGTGCCAGCAGCTTAGATTGGGGTCCGGGCAATGAGCAGTTCTTC.

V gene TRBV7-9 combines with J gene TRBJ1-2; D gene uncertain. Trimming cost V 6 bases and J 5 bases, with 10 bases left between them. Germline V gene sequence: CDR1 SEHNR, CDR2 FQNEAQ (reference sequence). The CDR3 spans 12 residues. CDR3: CASSDPEYGYTF. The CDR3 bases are TGTGCCAGCAGTGACCCAGAATATGGCTACACCTTC.

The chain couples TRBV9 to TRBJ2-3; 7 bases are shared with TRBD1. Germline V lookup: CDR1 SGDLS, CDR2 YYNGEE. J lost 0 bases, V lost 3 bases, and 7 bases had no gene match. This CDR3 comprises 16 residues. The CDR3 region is CASSDRDSPSTDTQYF. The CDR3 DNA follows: TGTGCCAGCAGCGACCGGGACAGCCCTAGCACAGATACGCAGTATTTT.

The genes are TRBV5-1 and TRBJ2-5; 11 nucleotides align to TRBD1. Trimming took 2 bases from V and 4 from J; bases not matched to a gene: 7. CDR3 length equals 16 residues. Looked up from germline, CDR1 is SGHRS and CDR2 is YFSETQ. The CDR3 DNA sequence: TGCGCCAGCAGCTTTCAGGACAGGGGGCACGCAGAGACCCAGTACTTC. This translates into CASSFQDRGHAETQYF.

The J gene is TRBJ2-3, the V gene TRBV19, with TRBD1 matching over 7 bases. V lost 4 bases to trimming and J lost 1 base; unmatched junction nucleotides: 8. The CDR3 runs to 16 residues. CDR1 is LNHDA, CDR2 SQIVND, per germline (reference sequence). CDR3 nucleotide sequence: TGTGCCAGTAGTACCTCAGGACAGGCAGGCACAGATACGCAGTATTTT. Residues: CASSTSGQAGTDTQYF.

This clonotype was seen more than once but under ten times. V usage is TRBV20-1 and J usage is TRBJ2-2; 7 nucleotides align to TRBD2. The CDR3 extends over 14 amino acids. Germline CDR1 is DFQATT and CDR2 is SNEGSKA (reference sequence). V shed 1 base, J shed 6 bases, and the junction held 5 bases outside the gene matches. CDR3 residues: CSARAPRGAGELFF. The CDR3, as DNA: TGCAGTGCTAGAGCCCCCCGGGGGGCCGGGGAGCTGTTTTTT.

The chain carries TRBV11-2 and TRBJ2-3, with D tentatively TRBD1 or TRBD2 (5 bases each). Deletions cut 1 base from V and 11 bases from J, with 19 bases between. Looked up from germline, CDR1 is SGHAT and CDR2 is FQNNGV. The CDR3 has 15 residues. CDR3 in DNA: TGTGCCAGCAGCTTAGGCGGTTCGGGACCCTGGGAGCAGTATTTT. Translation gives CASSLGGSGPWEQYF.

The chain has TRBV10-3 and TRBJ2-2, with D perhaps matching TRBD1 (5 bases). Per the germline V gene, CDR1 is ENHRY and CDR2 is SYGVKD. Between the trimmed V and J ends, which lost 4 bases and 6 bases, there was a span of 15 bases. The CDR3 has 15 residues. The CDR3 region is CAISGGTPQAGELFF. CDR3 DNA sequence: TGTGCCATCAGTGGGGGAACACCACAGGCCGGGGAGCTGTTTTTT.

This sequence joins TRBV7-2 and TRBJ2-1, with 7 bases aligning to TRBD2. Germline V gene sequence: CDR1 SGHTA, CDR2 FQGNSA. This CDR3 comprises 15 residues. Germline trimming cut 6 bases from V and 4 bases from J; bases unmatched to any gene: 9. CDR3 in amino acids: CASSQALAEYNEQFF. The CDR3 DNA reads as TGTGCCAGCAGTCAGGCCCTAGCGGAATACAATGAGCAGTTCTTC.

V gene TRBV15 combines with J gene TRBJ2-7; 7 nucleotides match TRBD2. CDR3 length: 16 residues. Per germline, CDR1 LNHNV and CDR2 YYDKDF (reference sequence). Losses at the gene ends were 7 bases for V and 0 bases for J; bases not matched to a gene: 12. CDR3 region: CATKGSGSHHSYEQYF. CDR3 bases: TGTGCCACCAAGGGTAGCGGGTCCCACCACTCCTACGAGCAGTACTTC.

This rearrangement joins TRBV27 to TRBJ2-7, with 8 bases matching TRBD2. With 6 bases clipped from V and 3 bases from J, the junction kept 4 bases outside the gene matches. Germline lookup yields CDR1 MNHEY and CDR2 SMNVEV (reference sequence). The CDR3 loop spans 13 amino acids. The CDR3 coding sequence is TGTGCCAGCAGAGTAGCGGGGAGCTACGAGCAGTACTTC. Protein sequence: CASRVAGSYEQYF.

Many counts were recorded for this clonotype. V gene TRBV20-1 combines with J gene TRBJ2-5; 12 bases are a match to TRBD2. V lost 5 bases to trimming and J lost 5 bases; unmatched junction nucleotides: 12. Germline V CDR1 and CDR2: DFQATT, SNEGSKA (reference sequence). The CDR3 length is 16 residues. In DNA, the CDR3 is TGCAGTGCTCCCAATCCTAGCGGGAGGGCCCGGGAGACCCAGTACTTC. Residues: CSAPNPSGRARETQYF.

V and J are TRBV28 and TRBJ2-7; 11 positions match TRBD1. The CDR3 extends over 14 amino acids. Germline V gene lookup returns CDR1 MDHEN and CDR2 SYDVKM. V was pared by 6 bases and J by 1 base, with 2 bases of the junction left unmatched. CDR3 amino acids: CASRGQGVSYEQYF. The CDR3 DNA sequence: TGTGCCAGCAGGGGACAGGGGGTTTCCTACGAGCAGTACTTC.

CDR3 region: CASSESDTSSEQYF. For the CDR3, the DNA is TGTGCCAGCAGTGAAAGTGATACCTCGAGCGAGCAGTACTTC. This sequence joins TRBV6-1 and TRBJ2-4, with D unclear. The DNA matches TRBJ2-7 better at its end, which makes the J call doubtful. Germline CDR1 and CDR2: MNHNS and SASEGT. The CDR3 is made up of 14 amino acids.